The source of this T cell receptor beta chain is a study of CDR3 diversity in severe acne. TCRdb passed the PCR reads through MiXCR, listing each CDR3 protein once. Of over 90,000 distinct CDR3 sequences listed, roughly 51% are singletons. From germline, CDR1 is WNHNN and CDR2 SYGVQD (reference sequence). The length of the CDR3 is 15 residues. Trimming cost V 3 bases and J 5 bases; bases outside gene matches: 6. V and J are TRBV10-1 and TRBJ2-5; 10 nucleotides align to TRBD2. The sequenced material came from blood. This TCR derives from a male donor with acne. The CDR3 DNA is TGCGCCAGCAGTGATGAGCGGGAGGGCTGGGAGACCCAGTACTTC. Protein product: CASSDEREGWETQYF.